A single sample is the source of the 9 T cell receptor beta chains below, sequenced in a study of CD8 T cells in ankylosing spondylitis. TCRdb re-analysed the 5' RACE reads in MiXCR, keeping a single row per CDR3 protein. This table holds about 340,000 distinct CDR3 sequences, roughly 15% found once. The material sequenced was blood, either unsorted or a sorted T cell fraction (not recorded which). Receptors originate from a male donor with ankylosing spondylitis or in good health (not recorded which).

This clonotype was recorded many times. This chain joins TRBV2 and TRBJ2-1; 10 bases agree with TRBD1. The CDR3 is 19 residues long. CDR1 and CDR2 from the germline V gene are SNHLY and FYNNEI. J gave up 0 bases and V 2 bases, and 10 bases lay outside the gene matches. In DNA form, the CDR3 reads TGTGCCAGCAGTGAAAAGGGGACAGGGGTACCTAGCTCCTACAATGAGCAGTTCTTC. This gives the protein CASSEKGTGVPSSYNEQFF.

In the case of this clonotype: Because it lacks the conserved phenylalanine or tryptophan at the end, this CDR3 is likely a read error. This chain uses TRBV29-1 with TRBJ1-1; weak D call: TRBD1 (6 bases). With 7 bases removed from V and 7 bases from J, the gap between germline ends came to 19 bases. Looked up from germline, CDR1 is SQVTM and CDR2 is ANQGSEA. This CDR3 region has 13 residues. The CDR3: CSANRDRSLEAFL. The CDR3 coding sequence is TGCAGCGCCAACAGGGACCGATCCCTTGAAGCTTTCCTT.

The rearrangement uses TRBV5-5 and TRBJ2-5, with D possibly called TRBD1 or TRBD2 (5 bases each). The germline V and J ends were trimmed by 0 bases and 4 bases, with 16 bases remaining between them. Per the germline V gene, CDR1 is SGHKS and CDR2 is YYEKEE (reference sequence). The length of the CDR3 is 16 residues. For the CDR3, the DNA is TGTGCCAGCAGCTTGGGTCCCTCAACTAGGGGAGAGACCCAGTACTTC. Translating it yields CASSLGPSTRGETQYF.

A few counts support this clonotype. The chain recombines TRBV5-6 with TRBJ2-2; D might be TRBD1 or TRBD2, each matching 5 bases. Germline CDR1 SGHDT, CDR2 YYEEEE. The CDR3 runs to 15 residues. Trimming left V 4 bases short and J 2 bases short, with 12 bases between. The CDR3 DNA is TGTGCCAGCAGCCCTCGGGACGGTAACACCGGGGAGCTGTTTTTT. Encoded protein: CASSPRDGNTGELFF.

This chain joins TRBV7-9 and TRBJ2-3; D is uncertain. The CDR3 covers 14 residues. V lost 5 bases and J 2 bases, leaving 11 bases between the germline ends. CDR1 and CDR2 (germline): SEHNR, FQNEAQ (reference sequence). CDR3 bases: TGTGCCAGCAGCCCCCGGACGGTCACAGATACGCAGTATTTT. Encoded protein: CASSPRTVTDTQYF.

Worth noting for this clonotype: One junction end disagrees with the germline gene, perhaps due to a read error. The V and J genes are TRBV30 and TRBJ2-3; no firm D call. The germline V gene encodes CDR1 GTSNPN and CDR2 SVGIG (reference sequence). This CDR3 contains 13 residues. The CDR3 sequence: CGWSFLEADTQYF. CDR3 coding DNA: TGTGGCTGGAGTTTCCTGGAAGCAGATACGCAGTATTTT. Supplemented by reference TRBV30 and TRBJ2-3, the full variable domain reads SQTIHQWPATLVQPVGSPLSLECTVEGTSNPNLYWYRQAAGRGLQLLFYSVGIGQISSEVPQNLSASRPQDRQFILSSKKLLLSDSGFYLCGWSFLEADTQYFGPGTRLTVL.

This clonotype was counted between two and nine times. The chain joins TRBV29-1 to TRBJ1-1; D is possibly TRBD1 (5 bases). CDR1 is SQVTM, CDR2 ANQGSEA, per germline. The CDR3 extends over 12 amino acids. Trimming stripped 3 bases from V and 5 bases from J, with 10 bases between. Written as DNA, the CDR3 is TGCAGCGTTGAGTCGGGGGGGACTGAAGCTTTCTTT. Its protein is CSVESGGTEAFF.

The chain joins TRBV4-1 to TRBJ2-7; no reliable D call. Trimming removed 0 bases from V and 3 bases from J, with 6 bases in between. Germline V gives CDR1 MGHRA, CDR2 YSYEKL. This CDR3 has 13 amino acids. The CDR3 region is CASSQERFYEQYF. The DNA for the CDR3 is TGCGCCAGCAGCCAAGAGCGGTTCTACGAGCAGTACTTC.

With respect to this clonotype: Since a much larger clone is just one base distant, this may be a read error. The chain carries TRBV29-1 and TRBJ1-1, with D unclear. There are 10 residues in the CDR3. Germline V CDR1 and CDR2: SQVTM, ANQGSEA. The V end was cut by 4 bases, the J end by 7 bases, with 7 bases between. In nucleotides, the CDR3 is TGCAGCGTTGTGTACAATGAAGCTTTCTTT. This encodes CSVVYNEAFF. Full variable domain (rest looked up from reference TRBV29-1 and TRBJ1-1): SAVISQKPSRDICQRGTSLTIQCQVDSQVTMMFWYRQQPGQSLTLIATANQGSEATYESGFVIDKFPISRPNLTFSTLTVSNMSPEDSSIYLCSVVYNEAFFGQGTRLTVV.